The 22 T cell receptor beta chains below were found in one sample sequenced in a study of neurological immune-mediated disorders. Each CDR3 protein is one row after TCRdb ran MiXCR on the 5' RACE reads. The repertoire consists of some 10,000 distinct CDR3 sequences, with about 23% occurring once and the leading ten covering roughly 13%. Sequenced: CD8+ T cells from blood. The receptors derive from a woman between 35 and 50 years old with multiple sclerosis.

This clonotype has at least ten counts. The gene calls are TRBV7-2 and TRBJ2-2; D possibly corresponds to TRBD2 (7 bases). The CDR3 has 15 residues. V lost 2 bases and J lost 6, with 13 bases in between. CDR1 and CDR2 (germline): SGHTA, FQGNSA. This CDR3 is CASSLRGGGAGELFF. The CDR3 nucleotides read TGTGCCAGCAGCTTAAGGGGAGGGGGTGCCGGGGAGCTGTTTTTT.

Within the sample, this clonotype is medium-sized. The J gene is TRBJ2-1, the V gene TRBV7-3; 10 bases align to TRBD1. The CDR3 loop spans 16 amino acids. The V gene's germline CDR1 is SGHTA and CDR2 FQGTGA. V trimming: 5 bases; J trimming: 9 bases; junction bases outside the gene matches: 13. CDR3 sequence: CASSPDRGRVSREQFF. The CDR3 DNA follows: TGTGCCAGCAGCCCTGACAGGGGGCGAGTATCGCGTGAGCAGTTCTTC.

Sample share makes this clonotype medium-sized. The chain combines TRBV20-1 with TRBJ2-3, with 8 bases identical to TRBD1. The CDR3 length is 14 residues. V trimming: 0 bases; J trimming: 5 bases; junction bases outside the gene matches: 4. The V gene's germline CDR1 is DFQATT and CDR2 SNEGSKA (reference sequence). This chain's CDR3 is CSAREDREEDTQYF. In DNA, the CDR3 is TGCAGTGCTAGAGAGGACAGGGAAGAAGATACGCAGTATTTT.

This clonotype qualifies as medium-sized (0.01 to 0.1%). V and J are TRBV4-1 and TRBJ2-1, with D maybe TRBD1 (5 bases). V lost 5 bases to trimming and J lost 5 bases, with 10 bases between them. The CDR3 has 13 residues. Germline CDR1 MGHRA, CDR2 YSYEKL. CDR3 residues: CASSYTGNNEQFF. The CDR3 bases are TGCGCCAGCAGCTATACAGGTAACAATGAGCAGTTCTTC.

In its sample, this clonotype is medium-sized. The chain combines TRBV5-1 with TRBJ1-1; D is ambiguous. There are 14 residues in the CDR3. V lost 0 bases to trimming and J lost 8 bases, with 14 bases between them. Germline CDR1 and CDR2: SGHRS and YFSETQ. This CDR3 is CASSLAGGLNEAFF. The CDR3 DNA follows: TGCGCCAGCAGCTTGGCTGGAGGTCTCAACGAAGCTTTCTTT.

This clonotype is medium-sized (0.01 to 0.1%). This chain links TRBV7-9 with TRBJ2-7; 7 positions match TRBD1. Losses at the gene ends were 5 bases for V and 3 bases for J; bases not matched to a gene: 4. The CDR3 runs 13 residues. Germline-derived CDR1 and CDR2 are SEHNR and FQNEAQ (reference sequence). The CDR3 region has the DNA TGTGCCAGCAGCCCGGGACAGAGCTACGAGCAGTACTTC. The encoded protein is CASSPGQSYEQYF.

This clonotype was observed a few times. The V gene is TRBV5-1, the J gene TRBJ1-3; D call uncertain. The CDR3 is 15 residues long. Germline V gives CDR1 SGHRS, CDR2 YFSETQ. Trimming pared 0 bases from V and 1 base from J, leaving 8 bases between. The CDR3 DNA sequence: TGCGCCAGCAGCTTGGAGGCTACATCTGGAAACACCATATATTTT. This encodes CASSLEATSGNTIYF.

This clonotype is medium-sized within its sample. V and J are TRBV9 and TRBJ2-2; 10 bases are shared with TRBD1. Germline V gene sequence: CDR1 SGDLS, CDR2 YYNGEE. CDR3 length: 17 amino acids. J gave up 5 bases and V 3 bases, and 10 bases lay outside the gene matches. The CDR3 is CASSEGQGWDGTGELFF. In DNA, the CDR3 is TGTGCCAGCAGCGAGGGACAGGGGTGGGACGGAACCGGGGAGCTGTTTTTT.

This clonotype was seen ten or more times. The chain carries TRBV5-1 and TRBJ1-1, with D hard to call. Between the trimmed V and J ends, which lost 0 bases and 1 base, there was a span of 4 bases. Germline CDR1 SGHRS, CDR2 YFSETQ. The CDR3 consists of 13 residues. The CDR3 DNA sequence: TGCGCCAGCAGCTTGGCCGGGAACACTGAAGCTTTCTTT. It yields the protein CASSLAGNTEAFF.

This clonotype was observed many times. The rearrangement joins TRBV12-3 or TRBV12-4 to TRBJ2-7, with unresolved D. The germline V and J ends were trimmed by 6 bases and 2 bases, with 8 bases remaining between them. The CDR3 extends over 12 amino acids. For the CDR3, the DNA is TGTGCCAGCAGCCTCGACCCCTACGAGCAGTACTTC. The encoded protein is CASSLDPYEQYF.

This rearrangement joins TRBV24-1 to TRBJ2-1, with D perhaps assigned TRBD1 or TRBD2 (6 bases each). Between the trimmed V and J ends, which lost 5 bases and 0 bases, there was a span of 10 bases. This CDR3 has 15 amino acids. Germline CDR1 is KGHDR and CDR2 is SFDVKD. CDR3 in amino acids: CATSGGGHSYNEQFF. Here the CDR3 DNA reads TGTGCCACCAGTGGTGGGGGGCACTCCTACAATGAGCAGTTCTTC.

Relative to its sample, this clonotype is medium-sized. The chain is built from TRBV4-1 and TRBJ1-4; a possible D gene is TRBD1 (5 bases). There are 16 residues in the CDR3. CDR1 and CDR2 (germline): MGHRA, YSYEKL. Trimming removed 0 bases at V and 5 bases at J, with 13 bases between. CDR3 DNA sequence: TGCGCCAGCAGCCAAGATCCTCCGGGGCCAAATGAAAAACTGTTTTTT. It encodes CASSQDPPGPNEKLFF.

This clonotype was picked up many times. V is TRBV5-1 and J is TRBJ2-7; D gene uncertain. The CDR3 spans 13 residues. Germline V lookup: CDR1 SGHRS, CDR2 YFSETQ. Trimming took off 4 bases at V and 3 bases at J, with 11 bases between the two ends. The CDR3 bases are TGCGCCAGCAGCCTCGGCGGTGGCTACGAGCAGTACTTC. Amino acids: CASSLGGGYEQYF.

By proportion, this clonotype is medium-sized. The chain employs TRBV20-1 and TRBJ1-2; D gene unclear. The germline CDR1 and CDR2 sequences are DFQATT and SNEGSKA (reference sequence). This CDR3 contains 11 residues. V shed 6 bases and J shed 7 bases, with 12 bases lying between them. Here the CDR3 reads CSARTYLGYTF. The CDR3 nucleotides are TGCAGTGCCCGGACCTACCTTGGCTACACCTTC.

The CDR3 coding sequence is TGCGCCAGCAGCTTGGGTGCAGGTGGGGTAGATACGCAGTATTTT. Amino acid sequence: CASSLGAGGVDTQYF. This rearrangement joins TRBV5-1 to TRBJ2-3, with D unresolved. The CDR3 extends over 15 amino acids. With 0 bases removed from V and 5 bases from J, the gap between germline ends came to 13 bases. Germline CDR1 reads SGHRS; CDR2 reads YFSETQ.

The V call is TRBV5-1, the J call TRBJ2-1, with 9 bases aligning to TRBD1. V gave up 4 bases and J gave up 9 bases; unmatched junction bases: 5. Germline V lookup: CDR1 SGHRS, CDR2 YFSETQ. This CDR3 contains 13 residues. The CDR3 DNA follows: TGCGCCAGCAGCATACAGGGGGCCGGTGAGCAGTTCTTC. Amino acids: CASSIQGAGEQFF.

This clonotype was detected many times. The chain uses TRBV10-2 and TRBJ1-5, with a tentative D call TRBD1 (6 bases). This CDR3 has 16 amino acids. From germline, CDR1 is WSHSY and CDR2 SAAADI. V lost 3 bases and J lost 3, with 15 bases in between. CDR3 protein: CASSDRRQGYNQPQHF. DNA of the CDR3: TGCGCCAGCAGTGATAGGCGTCAGGGGTACAATCAGCCCCAGCATTTT.

By share of the sample, this clonotype is medium-sized. The rearrangement joins TRBV15 to TRBJ2-7; D tentatively fits TRBD1 or TRBD2 (5 bases each). Germline loops: CDR1 LNHNV, CDR2 YYDKDF (reference sequence). The V end lost 1 base, the J end lost 5 bases, and 18 bases lay between the germline ends. The CDR3 has 16 amino acids. The CDR3 coding sequence is TGTGCCACCAGCAGAGTGAGGGGTATTTCGCTCAACGAGCAGTACTTC. Translation gives CATSRVRGISLNEQYF. The variable domain in full, with the rest retrieved from reference TRBV15 and TRBJ2-7, is DAMVIQNPRYQVTQFGKPVTLSCSQTLNHNVMYWYQQKSSQAPKLLFHYYDKDFNNEADTPDNFQSRRPNTSFCFLDIRSPGLGDTAMYLCATSRVRGISLNEQYFGPGTRLTVT.

This clonotype rates as medium-sized. The genes are TRBV9 and TRBJ1-6; TRBD1 might be the D (5 bases). CDR1 is SGDLS and CDR2 is YYNGEE in the germline V gene. The CDR3 totals 15 residues. V dropped 3 bases and J dropped 9 bases, with 16 bases sitting between them. The CDR3 region is CASSAGGDESSPLHF. CDR3 nucleotide sequence: TGTGCCAGCAGCGCGGGGGGGGACGAAAGTTCACCCCTCCACTTT.

In its sample, this clonotype was seen many times. The rearrangement uses TRBV9 and TRBJ2-1; D may correspond to TRBD1 or TRBD2 (6 bases each). Germline loops: CDR1 SGDLS, CDR2 YYNGEE. There are 14 residues in the CDR3. V was trimmed by 0 bases and J by 5 bases, leaving 9 bases between them. CDR3 coding DNA: TGTGCCAGCAGCGTAGCGGGGGACAACAATGAGCAGTTCTTC. It encodes CASSVAGDNNEQFF.

This clonotype was seen ten or more times. CDR3 region: CASSSIATGINEKLFF. DNA for the CDR3: TGTGCCAGCAGCTCCATTGCGACAGGGATTAATGAAAAACTGTTTTTT. The chain has TRBV7-8 and TRBJ1-4; 7 nucleotides align to TRBD1. Looked up from germline, CDR1 is SGHVS and CDR2 is FQNEAQ. CDR3 length: 16 residues. The V and J ends lost 4 bases and 4 bases, in that order; junction bases with no gene match: 9.

In this sample, this clonotype turned up many times. The chain recombines TRBV6-5 with TRBJ2-3, with D possibly matching TRBD2 (5 bases). The CDR3 totals 15 residues. Germline V gene sequence: CDR1 MNHEY, CDR2 SVGAGI. Trimming removed 6 bases from V and 2 bases from J, with 15 bases in between. CDR3 sequence: CASSPLGLSTDTQYF. CDR3 DNA: TGTGCCAGCAGCCCCCTCGGACTTTCCACAGATACGCAGTATTTT.